Listed below are T cell receptor beta chains from one sample, sequenced in a study of T cell responses to AZD1222 COVID-19 vaccine. Some clones are missing from TCRdb's copy, which holds only in-frame ones; the method was immunoSEQ multiplex PCR. Here the sample spans about 96,000 clones, more than 75% being singletons. Sequenced material: peripheral blood, taken on day 0 of AZD1222 vaccination. The receptors derive from an adult in good health. The conserved cysteine and the conserved F or W are not part of the CDR3 here. Each record gives: J gene, V gene, CDR3 protein.

TRBJ2-1 | TRBV29-1 | SVGRGRLAITNEQF
TRBJ2-1 | TRBV3-1/TRBV3-2 | ASCRDSTNEQF
TRBJ1-1 | TRBV5-1 | ASSFGWDTEAF
TRBJ1-3 | TRBV6-5 | ASRETGAGGNTIY
TRBJ2-5 | TRBV7-6 | ASSLAYTPSGRRETQY
TRBJ1-5 | TRBV4-1 | ASSQDGGSNQPQH
TRBJ1-4 | TRBV4-2 | ASSQERLGQGLGLF
TRBJ1-2 | TRBV28 | ASSLLRRGPSAIYGYT
TRBJ2-7 | TRBV18 | ASSPPSGTVYEQY
TRBJ1-1 | TRBV3-1/TRBV3-2 | ASSLAGANTEAF
TRBJ1-4 | TRBV30 | AWLDEGEKLF
TRBJ1-1 | TRBV19 | ASSSRRSEAF
TRBJ2-7 | TRBV5-1 | ASSFGGDAYEQY
TRBJ2-3 | TRBV6-5 | ASIGLITDTQY
TRBJ1-1 | TRBV30 | AWSQKTGGRRTEAF
TRBJ2-1 | TRBV7-2 | ASSLELASYNEQF
TRBJ2-3 | TRBV7-6 | ASSPLAGAADTQY
TRBJ1-2 | TRBV21-1 | ASSKATGKGYGYT
TRBJ2-3 | TRBV25-1 | ASSMSNIVTDTQY
TRBJ2-2 | TRBV7-9 | ASSSLQSPGELF
TRBJ2-7 | TRBV6-5 | ASSKTPTSYEQY
TRBJ2-3 | TRBV4-1 | ASSQSTSGSTDTQY